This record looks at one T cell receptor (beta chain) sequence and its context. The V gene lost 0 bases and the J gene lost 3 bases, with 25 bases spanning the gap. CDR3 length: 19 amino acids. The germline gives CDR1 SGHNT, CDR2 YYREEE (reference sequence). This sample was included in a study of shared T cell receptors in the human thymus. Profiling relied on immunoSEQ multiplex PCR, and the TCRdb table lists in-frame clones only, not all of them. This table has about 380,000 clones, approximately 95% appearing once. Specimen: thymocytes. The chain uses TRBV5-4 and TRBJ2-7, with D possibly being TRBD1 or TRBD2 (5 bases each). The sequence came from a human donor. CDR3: CASSLEVSGANYYHYEQYF. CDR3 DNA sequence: TGTGCCAGCAGCTTGGAAGTTTCCGGGGCCAACTACTATCACTACGAGCAGTACTTC.